The 2 T cell receptor beta chains given below trace back to one sample, sequenced in a study of early T cells in non-severe SARS-CoV-2 infection. TCRdb ran MiXCR on the 5' RACE reads and lists one entry per CDR3 protein. The sample shows tens of thousands of distinct CDR3 sequences, about 10% of them seen only once. The sequencing used whole blood, collected at baseline. The receptor source for this set is an adult who was a healthcare worker with PCR-confirmed SARS-CoV-2 infection or an uninfected control (not recorded which).

The chain combines TRBV2 with TRBJ2-5; D unresolved. The CDR3 loop spans 11 amino acids. The germline V gene encodes CDR1 SNHLY and CDR2 FYNNEI. V was pared by 10 bases and J by 0 bases, with 6 bases between. This CDR3 reads CATAYQETQYF. The CDR3 DNA reads TGTGCCACAGCCTACCAAGAGACCCAGTACTTC. The whole variable domain, filled in from reference TRBV2 and TRBJ2-5, reads EPEVTQTPSHQVTQMGQEVILRCVPISNHLYFYWYRQILGQKVEFLVSFYNNEISEKSEIFDDQFSVERPDGSNFTLKIRSTKLEDSAMYFCATAYQETQYFGPGTRLLVL.

This clonotype came up many times. The chain carries TRBV19 and TRBJ2-5; D is unclear. V gave up 5 bases and J gave up 1 base, with 14 bases separating them. Germline values: CDR1 LNHDA, CDR2 SQIVND (reference sequence). The CDR3 contains 15 residues. CDR3 sequence (DNA): TGTGCCAGTAGTGACGGCAGCTTCATCCAAGAGACCCAGTACTTC. As protein: CASSDGSFIQETQYF.